These T cell receptor beta chains were read from a single sample in a study of blood T cell repertoires in COVID-19. TCRdb keeps only in-frame clones here, not all; method: immunoSEQ multiplex PCR. Of about 170,000 clones listed, about four fifths were seen once; the top ten hold roughly a fifth. Specimen: peripheral blood. The receptors derive from a woman in her 70s who had recovered from COVID-19. Each CDR3 is given with its conserved first and last residue. The D gene is left open where the match is weak. The size entry is marked missing in some rows and otherwise reads once, few, many or a size class.

D: TRBD2; V: TRBV3-1/TRBV3-2; size: .; J: TRBJ2-5; CDR3: CASSQDRSGGSTQYF; DNA: TGTGCCAGCAGCCAAGATAGGAGCGGCGGGAGTACCCAGTACTTC
D: TRBD1; V: TRBV7-2; size: .; J: TRBJ1-5; CDR3: CASTSQGAGQPQHF; DNA: TGTGCCAGCACCTCCCAGGGGGCGGGTCAGCCCCAGCATTTT
D: .; V: TRBV7-3; size: .; J: TRBJ1-3; CDR3: CASSLNPGNSGNTIYF; DNA: TGTGCCAGCAGCTTAAATCCAGGGAACTCTGGAAACACCATATATTTT
D: TRBD1; V: TRBV5-1; size: .; J: TRBJ2-7; CDR3: CASSSRLPGQGGEQYF; DNA: TGCGCCAGCAGCTCTCGGCTCCCGGGACAGGGTGGTGAGCAGTACTTC
D: TRBD1; V: TRBV10-3; size: .; J: TRBJ1-5; CDR3: CATGTGGSQPQHF; DNA: TGTGCCACGGGGACAGGGGGCAGTCAGCCCCAGCATTTT
D: .; V: TRBV20-1; size: .; J: TRBJ1-2; CDR3: CSARDAGGYTF; DNA: TGCAGTGCTAGAGATGCCGGTGGCTACACCTTC
D: TRBD2; V: TRBV7-2; size: .; J: TRBJ2-2; CDR3: CASRTGLARTGELFF; DNA: TGTGCCAGCAGAACGGGACTAGCGCGCACCGGGGAGCTGTTTTTT
D: TRBD1; V: TRBV5-1; size: many; J: TRBJ2-7; CDR3: CASPDRDEQYF; DNA: TGCGCCAGTCCGGACAGGGACGAGCAGTACTTC
D: .; V: TRBV2; size: .; J: TRBJ1-2; CDR3: CASSAGTLYGYTF; DNA: TGTGCCAGCAGTGCGGGGACTCTCTATGGCTACACCTTC
D: .; V: TRBV5-5; size: many; J: TRBJ2-2; CDR3: CASSLGLANTGELFF; DNA: TGTGCCAGCAGCTTGGGGCTAGCGAACACCGGGGAGCTGTTTTTT
D: .; V: TRBV12-3/TRBV12-4; size: .; J: TRBJ2-5; CDR3: CASRREETQYF; DNA: TGTGCCAGCCGCCGAGAAGAGACCCAGTACTTC
D: .; V: TRBV9; size: .; J: TRBJ1-6; CDR3: CASSPGGFSYNSPLHF; DNA: TGTGCCAGCAGCCCGGGGGGATTCTCCTATAATTCACCCCTCCACTTT
D: TRBD2; V: TRBV13; size: .; J: TRBJ2-1; CDR3: CASSPRGGGDEQFF; DNA: TGTGCCAGCAGCCCGCGGGGGGGCGGCGATGAGCAGTTCTTC
D: .; V: TRBV7-2; size: once; J: TRBJ2-2; CDR3: CASSLGVIEVGELFF; DNA: TGTGCCAGCAGCTTAGGTGTCATTGAGGTCGGGGAGCTGTTTTTT
D: TRBD2; V: TRBV9; size: .; J: TRBJ2-1; CDR3: CASSLSGGASNEQFF; DNA: TGTGCCAGCAGCCTCAGCGGGGGGGCGAGCAATGAGCAGTTCTTC
D: .; V: TRBV30; size: .; J: TRBJ1-4; CDR3: CASKYTGRDEKLFF; DNA: TGTGCCTCCAAATATACAGGGAGGGATGAAAAACTGTTTTTT
D: TRBD1; V: TRBV7-8; size: .; J: TRBJ1-5; CDR3: CASSLGVSRGPAAQHF; DNA: TGTGCCAGCAGCTTAGGGGTGAGCAGGGGGCCCGCGGCCCAGCATTTT
D: .; V: TRBV6-1; size: .; J: TRBJ1-1; CDR3: CASSWTANTEAFF; DNA: TGTGCCAGCAGCTGGACAGCGAACACTGAAGCTTTCTTT
D: .; V: TRBV12-5; size: .; J: TRBJ2-2; CDR3: CASGPWTANTGELFF; DNA: TGTGCTAGTGGCCCCTGGACAGCGAACACCGGGGAGCTGTTTTTT
D: .; V: TRBV4-1; size: .; J: TRBJ2-5; CDR3: CASSRGPLWGTQYF; DNA: TGCGCCAGCAGCCGAGGGCCGCTATGGGGGACCCAGTACTTC
D: .; V: TRBV28; size: few; J: TRBJ1-5; CDR3: CASRLSNQPQHF; DNA: TGTGCCAGCAGACTCAGCAATCAGCCCCAGCATTTT
D: .; V: TRBV7-9; size: once; J: TRBJ1-2; CDR3: CASSEQGWYDGYTF; DNA: TGTGCCAGCAGCGAGCAGGGGTGGTACGATGGCTACACCTTC
D: .; V: TRBV25-1; size: .; J: TRBJ1-1; CDR3: CASSEGLNTEAFF; DNA: TGTGCCAGCAGTGAGGGACTTAACACTGAAGCTTTCTTT
D: .; V: TRBV7-9; size: .; J: TRBJ1-6; CDR3: CASSLSRDNAPFWNSPLHF; DNA: TGTGCCAGCAGCTTATCTAGGGACAACGCTCCCTTTTGGAATTCACCCCTCCACTTT
D: TRBD2; V: TRBV28; size: .; J: TRBJ2-1; CDR3: CASSFRDYRTNEQFF; DNA: TGTGCCAGCAGTTTTCGGGACTACCGAACAAATGAGCAGTTCTTC
D: .; V: TRBV9; size: .; J: TRBJ1-1; CDR3: CASSVAPSGTEAFF; DNA: TGTGCCAGCAGCGTAGCCCCGTCGGGCACTGAAGCTTTCTTT